Listed here are 30 T cell receptor beta chains from one sample, sequenced in a study of T-cell reconstitution after alpha-beta-depleted transplantation in children. Unique molecular identifiers tagged the TCRbeta library. TCRdb re-analysed the PCR reads in MiXCR, keeping a single row per CDR3 protein. The sample holds approximately 400,000 distinct CDR3 sequences, about a tenth seen once. Source: PBMCs from the stem cell graft donor, taken from the stem cell graft. These TCRs come from a human donor who donated a stem cell graft to a child with acute myeloid leukemia.

Written as DNA, the CDR3 is TGCAGCGTTAAACTACGGTTAAGCCCTGAAGCTTTCTTT. Its protein is CSVKLRLSPEAFF. This chain uses TRBV29-1 with TRBJ1-1; D not resolved. Germline CDR1 and CDR2: SQVTM and ANQGSEA. The CDR3 consists of 13 residues. The V gene lost 5 bases and the J gene lost 6 bases, with 16 bases spanning the gap.

The chain has TRBV14 and TRBJ1-1; maybe TRBD1 (5 bases). This CDR3 is 17 amino acids long. Germline CDR1 is SGHDN and CDR2 is FVKESK. The ends were cut back, 4 bases at V and 0 bases at J, with 18 bases in the middle. The CDR3 nucleotides are TGTGCCAGCAGCCCGGGACGGACGATTCTCATGAACACTGAAGCTTTCTTT. Its protein product is CASSPGRTILMNTEAFF.

This clonotype was observed at least ten times. The chain is built from TRBV20-1 and TRBJ2-1, with TRBD2 matching over 10 bases. CDR1 is DFQATT and CDR2 is SNEGSKA in the germline V gene (reference sequence). V dropped 6 bases and J dropped 6; count of bases not matched to a gene: 8. CDR3 length: 14 residues. CDR3 amino acids: CSAMLAGAFNEQFF. The CDR3 nucleotides are TGCAGTGCAATGCTAGCGGGGGCCTTCAATGAGCAGTTCTTC.

This clonotype was counted a few times. V gene TRBV7-2 combines with J gene TRBJ2-2; D perhaps matches TRBD2 (5 bases). With 5 bases removed from V and 7 bases from J, the gap between germline ends came to 17 bases. This CDR3 is built from 15 residues. Germline assignment: CDR1 SGHTA and CDR2 FQGNSA. The CDR3 protein is CASSPELVFGGELFF. DNA for the CDR3: TGTGCCAGCAGCCCGGAACTAGTGTTCGGCGGGGAGCTGTTTTTT.

This clonotype was counted a few times. This chain joins TRBV6-5 and TRBJ2-1, with TRBD1 identical over 7 bases. Germline values: CDR1 MNHEY, CDR2 SVGAGI. CDR3 size: 12 residues. Trimming at V came to 10 bases and at J to 6 bases, leaving 6 bases not matched to a gene. CDR3 DNA sequence: TGTGCCACCTGGGACAGTCCCAATGAGCAGTTCTTC. It translates to CATWDSPNEQFF.

V and J are TRBV29-1 and TRBJ2-3; tentatively, D is TRBD1 or TRBD2 (7 bases each). The CDR3 contains 16 residues. V was cut by 3 bases and J by 5 bases, with 21 bases left in between. The V gene's germline CDR1 is SQVTM and CDR2 ANQGSEA. The CDR3 bases are TGCAGCGTTGACACCGACAGGGAGGGATTGGGAGATACGCAGTATTTT. Its translation: CSVDTDREGLGDTQYF.

This clonotype was seen ten or more times. J is TRBJ2-2 and V is TRBV6-1, with D perhaps assigned TRBD1 or TRBD2 (7 bases each). Germline CDR1 is MNHNS and CDR2 is SASEGT. V was trimmed by 11 bases and J by 0 bases, leaving 13 bases between them. CDR3 length equals 14 residues. CDR3 amino acids: CAVRGTTNTGELFF. In DNA form, the CDR3 reads TGTGCCGTCAGGGGGACTACGAACACCGGGGAGCTGTTTTTT.

The chain has TRBV20-1 and TRBJ2-3, with 10 bases identical to TRBD2. Germline V gene sequence: CDR1 DFQATT, CDR2 SNEGSKA (reference sequence). This CDR3 has 16 residues. The CDR3 reads CCARKRGGLSTDTQYF. The CDR3 nucleotides read TGCTGCGCAAGGAAGCGGGGGGGCCTGAGCACAGATACGCAGTATTTT.

V gene TRBV7-6 combines with J gene TRBJ2-1; the D is unclear. The CDR3 runs 14 residues. CDR1 and CDR2 (germline): SGHVS, FNYEAQ. The ends were cut back, 1 base at V and 6 bases at J, with 10 bases in the middle. CDR3 sequence (DNA): TGTGCCAGCAGCTTAGTTCTAGAAGGCAATGAGCAGTTCTTC. Translation: CASSLVLEGNEQFF.

The table lists this clonotype with a few counts. The chain carries TRBV12-3 or TRBV12-4 and TRBJ1-1, with a weak D call TRBD1 (5 bases). V dropped 2 bases and J dropped 3 bases, with 16 bases sitting between them. This CDR3 has 16 residues. The CDR3 spells CASSLWGGAPDTEAFF. DNA of the CDR3: TGTGCCAGCAGTTTATGGGGCGGTGCCCCGGACACTGAAGCTTTCTTT.

The chain has TRBV20-1 and TRBJ2-7, with 7 bases lining up with TRBD2. CDR3 length equals 15 residues. Germline loops: CDR1 DFQATT, CDR2 SNEGSKA (reference sequence). The V segment lost 4 bases and the J segment 6 bases; nucleotides outside the gene matches: 15. The CDR3 DNA reads as TGCAGTGCTAAATCCCTAAGCGGGAATTTGGGCGAGCAGTACTTC. This gives the protein CSAKSLSGNLGEQYF.

This clonotype was counted at least ten times. This chain links TRBV6-2 or TRBV6-3 with TRBJ1-5; 8 bases are shared with TRBD1. Trimming took 10 bases from V and 0 from J; bases not matched to a gene: 5. CDR1 and CDR2 from the germline V gene are MNHEY and SVGEGT. The CDR3 has 14 amino acids. Written as DNA, the CDR3 is TGTGCCACCGTCGACAGGGGTAGCAATCAGCCCCAGCATTTT. Translation: CATVDRGSNQPQHF.

V usage is TRBV4-1 and J usage is TRBJ1-5; D remains unclear. Germline V gives CDR1 MGHRA, CDR2 YSYEKL. This CDR3 has 15 residues. The V end was cut by 0 bases, the J end by 6 bases, with 12 bases between. The CDR3 coding sequence is TGCGCCAGCAGCCAAGATACGGCTAATTCTCAGCCCCAGCATTTT. Protein sequence: CASSQDTANSQPQHF.

The chain combines TRBV15 with TRBJ2-6; D is undetermined. CDR1 and CDR2 (germline): LNHNV, YYDKDF (reference sequence). Deletions cut 0 bases from V and 0 bases from J, with 9 bases between. The CDR3 spans 17 residues. The CDR3 DNA reads as TGTGCCACCAGCAGAGATATCAGGAGCTCTGGGGCCAACGTCCTGACTTTC. Amino acids: CATSRDIRSSGANVLTF.

As regards this clonotype: One end of the junction is discordant with germline, which a read error may explain. The gene calls are TRBV12-3 or TRBV12-4 and TRBJ1-3, with unresolved D. The CDR3 is 14 amino acids. The CDR3 protein is CASSLHTLGNTIYF. In DNA form, the CDR3 reads TGTGCCAGCAGTTTGCACACTCTGGGAAACACCATATATTTC.

This clonotype was seen more than once but under ten times. The rearrangement joins TRBV7-2 to TRBJ2-4, with TRBD2 as a possible D gene (6 bases). There are 19 residues in the CDR3. Germline CDR1 and CDR2: SGHTA and FQGNSA. The V end was cut by 0 bases, the J end by 3 bases, with 21 bases between. The CDR3 sequence: CASSLALAGGNMDKNIQYF. CDR3 in DNA: TGTGCCAGCAGCTTAGCGCTCGCGGGCGGGAATATGGACAAAAACATTCAGTACTTC.

This clonotype was seen a few times. The chain combines TRBV7-2 with TRBJ2-5, with 9 bases fitting TRBD2. CDR3 size: 16 residues. Unmatched junction bases numbered 9, after V lost 5 bases and J lost 2 bases. The germline CDR1 and CDR2 sequences are SGHTA and FQGNSA. This CDR3 is CASSPGTSTKQETQYF. For the CDR3, the DNA is TGTGCCAGCAGCCCCGGGACTAGCACCAAACAAGAGACCCAGTACTTC.

This clonotype was observed a handful of times. CDR3 sequence: CASSNHRAPDPNGNTIYF. DNA for the CDR3: TGTGCCAGCAGCAATCACAGGGCCCCGGACCCCAATGGAAACACCATATATTTT. The V call is TRBV21-1, the J call TRBJ1-3. TRBV21-1 is flagged as a pseudogene. The CDR3 length is 18 residues.

In its sample, this clonotype was seen a few times. The rearrangement joins TRBV25-1 to TRBJ1-2, with no clear D. CDR1 and CDR2 from the germline V gene are MGHDK and SYGVNS. The CDR3 sequence is 13 residues long. Trimming removed 6 bases from V and 3 bases from J, with 11 bases in between. The CDR3, as DNA: TGTGCCAGCAGCGATCTGGGCTACTATGGCTACACCTTC. Protein product: CASSDLGYYGYTF.

The chain employs TRBV12-5 and TRBJ2-7; D gene unclear. V lost 3 bases, J lost 0 bases, and 6 bases lay in between. Germline lookup yields CDR1 LGHNT and CDR2 FRNRAP. This CDR3 region has 13 residues. The CDR3 loop reads CASGFPGSYEQYF. In DNA, the CDR3 is TGTGCTAGTGGTTTCCCTGGCTCCTACGAGCAGTACTTC.

The chain links TRBV7-9 to TRBJ1-4; TRBD1 aligns across 8 bases. The CDR3 is 15 residues long. Germline V gene sequence: CDR1 SEHNR, CDR2 FQNEAQ (reference sequence). The J segment lost 8 bases and the V segment lost 10 bases, leaving 15 bases of the junction unmatched. The CDR3 DNA sequence: TGTGCCAACGGGATGCAGGGGGCCGGGGAGGAAAAACTGTTTTTT. Translating it yields CANGMQGAGEEKLFF.

This clonotype showed up many times. V gene TRBV6-5 combines with J gene TRBJ1-2; TRBD1 agrees at 8 bases. CDR1 and CDR2 from the germline V gene are MNHEY and SVGAGI. The CDR3 runs 16 residues. V gave up 2 bases and J gave up 3 bases; unmatched junction bases: 8. CDR3: CASSYGTKTGDYGYTF. CDR3 sequence (DNA): TGTGCCAGCAGTTACGGTACAAAGACAGGGGACTATGGCTACACCTTC.

The chain has TRBV27 and TRBJ1-5; no clear D gene. The CDR3 runs 14 residues. The germline V gene encodes CDR1 MNHEY and CDR2 SMNVEV (reference sequence). Between the trimmed V and J ends, which lost 1 base and 8 bases, there was a span of 12 bases. The CDR3 region has the DNA TGTGCCAGCAGTTTATTGTGGTCCGTGGAGCCCCAGCATTTT. Translated, it gives CASSLLWSVEPQHF.

This clonotype has more than one count but fewer than ten. The chain recombines TRBV7-2 with TRBJ2-5, with 8 nucleotides matching TRBD2. The junction had 7 bases not matched to a gene; V was cut back by 3 bases and J by 10 bases. This CDR3 has 13 amino acids. CDR1 is SGHTA, CDR2 FQGNSA, per germline. Here the CDR3 reads CASSFGAAGDQYF. In nucleotides, the CDR3 is TGTGCCAGCAGCTTCGGGGCAGCGGGGGACCAGTACTTC.

Of note for this clonotype: Because the CDR3 is missing its conserved closing phenylalanine or tryptophan, this is likely a read error. No DNA is shown, since the ends of the CDR3 on it are uncertain; the CDR3 is the one TCRdb lists. The rearrangement uses TRBV10-2 and TRBJ2-1; the table's D call of TRBD1 was not tested on the DNA. The CDR3 comprises 13 residues, both ends counted. Germline loops: CDR1 WSHSY, CDR2 SAAADI. CDR3 protein: CASSEVREPGSWA.

This clonotype has a handful of counts. The chain is built from TRBV4-1 and TRBJ1-1; possible D gene TRBD1, 5 bases. The V and J ends lost 4 bases and 7 bases respectively, with 19 bases between them. The CDR3 sequence is 15 residues long. Germline lookup yields CDR1 MGHRA and CDR2 YSYEKL. CDR3 amino acids: CASSPPYGAPREAFF. CDR3 bases: TGCGCCAGCAGCCCCCCTTACGGGGCCCCACGTGAAGCTTTCTTT.

This clonotype was picked up many times. V gene TRBV6-1 combines with J gene TRBJ2-2, with 7 nucleotides matching TRBD1. The CDR3 loop spans 13 amino acids. In germline, CDR1 is MNHNS, CDR2 SASEGT. V shed 3 bases, J shed 9 bases, and the junction held 4 bases outside the gene matches. As DNA, the CDR3 is TGTGCCAGCAGTGACTTACAGGGGCGGGAGCTGTTTTTT. Its translation is CASSDLQGRELFF.

The chain couples TRBV5-1 to TRBJ2-4; D call uncertain. Trimming stripped 5 bases from V and 0 bases from J, with 15 bases between. The CDR3 is 16 residues long. Per the germline V gene, CDR1 is SGHRS and CDR2 is YFSETQ. In DNA, the CDR3 is TGCGCCAGCAGTCCTGGAGACTTAGTAGCCAAAAACATTCAGTACTTC. It codes for CASSPGDLVAKNIQYF.

The chain employs TRBV30 and TRBJ2-1; 9 bases align to TRBD1. There are 14 residues in the CDR3. The germline V gene encodes CDR1 GTSNPN and CDR2 SVGIG (reference sequence). The junction had 8 bases not matched to a gene; V was cut back by 4 bases and J by 7 bases. The CDR3, as DNA: TGTGCCTGGACCGGACAGGGGTATCAGAATGAGCAGTTCTTC. Amino acids: CAWTGQGYQNEQFF.

This clonotype has a handful of counts. The chain recombines TRBV20-1 with TRBJ1-5; possible D gene TRBD1, 5 bases. Germline V lookup: CDR1 DFQATT, CDR2 SNEGSKA (reference sequence). The CDR3 sequence is 15 residues long. Trimming left V 4 bases short and J 4 bases short, with 17 bases between. The CDR3 DNA sequence: TGCAGTGCTACCGCTTCGACAGATGCAAATCAGCCCCAGCATTTT. The encoded protein is CSATASTDANQPQHF.